The 18 T cell receptor beta chains in this list originate from one sample, sequenced in a study of cytomegalovirus exposure and HLA in healthy donors. PCR amplification relied on 60 Vbeta primers (plus 13 Jbeta primers). The assay was immunoSEQ multiplex PCR, and TCRdb's table has in-frame clones only and misses some. The profile shows roughly 150,000 clones, about 81% of them singletons. The material sequenced was PBMCs. The receptors shown here come from a girl aged 10 to 17 in good health and CMV-seropositive.

The rearrangement links TRBV23-1 to TRBJ1-4; D is unresolved. TRBV23-1 is an open reading frame whose function is uncertain. Trimming took off 8 bases at V and 0 bases at J, with 10 bases between the two ends. The CDR3 totals 14 residues. In DNA form, the CDR3 reads TGCGCCAGCCTAATCCTTGCAACTAATGAAAAACTGTTTTTT. Its protein is CASLILATNEKLFF.

V usage is TRBV5-6 and J usage is TRBJ2-7, with a tentative D call TRBD2 (7 bases). Trimming pared 4 bases from V and 2 bases from J, leaving 16 bases between. This CDR3 region has 15 residues. CDR1 and CDR2 (germline): SGHDT, YYEEEE. Here the CDR3 DNA reads TGTGCCAGCAGCCCGGTGGGGGGGGGCACCTACGAGCAGTACTTC. Encoded protein: CASSPVGGGTYEQYF. Drawing the rest from reference TRBV5-6 and TRBJ2-7, the complete variable domain is DAGVTQSPTHLIKTRGQQVTLRCSPKSGHDTVSWYQQALGQGPQFIFQYYEEEERQRGNFPDRFSGHQFPNYSSELNVNALLLGDSALYLCASSPVGGGTYEQYFGPGTRLTVT.

The gene calls are TRBV5-1 and TRBJ2-5, with D perhaps TRBD1 (6 bases). TRBJ2-7 matches the DNA end more closely, so the J call is doubtful. The CDR3 extends over 16 amino acids. CDR1 and CDR2 (germline): SGHRS, YFSETQ. CDR3 sequence (DNA): TGCGCCAGCAGCTTGGAAGGGGGATGGGTGGCCTACGAGCAGTACTTC. Protein sequence: CASSLEGGWVAYEQYF.

The chain employs TRBV6-6 and TRBJ2-5, with D possibly matching TRBD1 (6 bases). Trimming took 7 bases from V and 2 from J, leaving 14 bases between them. CDR1 is MNHNY, CDR2 SVGAGI, per germline (reference sequence). The CDR3 is 14 amino acids. This CDR3 is CASTSWGPQETQYF. CDR3 DNA: TGTGCCAGCACTTCATGGGGGCCGCAAGAGACCCAGTACTTC.

J is TRBJ1-2 and V is TRBV30; TRBD1 matches 11 bases. CDR1 and CDR2 from the germline V gene are GTSNPN and SVGIG (reference sequence). Losses at the gene ends were 5 bases for V and 4 bases for J; bases not matched to a gene: 3. The CDR3 runs 13 residues. This CDR3 is CAWWTGGRYGYTF. In DNA form, the CDR3 reads TGTGCCTGGTGGACAGGGGGCCGCTATGGCTACACCTTC.

The chain uses TRBV28 and TRBJ2-2; 7 nucleotides align to TRBD1. V trimming: 2 bases; J trimming: 9 bases; junction bases outside the gene matches: 9. Germline assignment: CDR1 MDHEN and CDR2 SYDVKM. The CDR3 extends over 15 amino acids. The CDR3: CASSLRQGMGRELFF. CDR3 DNA: TGTGCCAGCAGTTTAAGACAGGGTATGGGGAGGGAGCTGTTTTTT.

The chain has TRBV4-3 and TRBJ1-4, with 7 nucleotides matching TRBD1. Trimming cost V 0 bases and J 8 bases; bases outside gene matches: 6. CDR1 LGHNA and CDR2 YSLEER come from the germline V gene. The CDR3 totals 15 residues. CDR3 in DNA: TGCGCCAGCAGCCAAGATGTGGGGACAGACGAAAAACTGTTTTTT. Protein sequence: CASSQDVGTDEKLFF.

The V gene is TRBV5-1, the J gene TRBJ1-4, with D hard to call. The CDR3 totals 16 residues. V was cut by 4 bases and J by 8 bases, with 21 bases left in between. CDR1 and CDR2 from the germline V gene are SGHRS and YFSETQ. DNA for the CDR3: TGCGCCAGCAGCCAAGCCGCGAACCCACGTATGGAAAAACTGTTTTTT. It specifies CASSQAANPRMEKLFF.

The chain employs TRBV13 and TRBJ2-5, with 8 nucleotides matching TRBD2. CDR3 length: 13 amino acids. Germline V gene sequence: CDR1 PRHDT, CDR2 FYEKMQ (reference sequence). V trimming: 6 bases; J trimming: 5 bases; junction bases outside the gene matches: 5. Here the CDR3 reads CASSQRGSETQYF. CDR3 nucleotides: TGTGCCAGCAGTCAGCGGGGGAGTGAGACCCAGTACTTC.

The chain couples TRBV7-6 to TRBJ1-5; D unclear. The V and J ends lost 6 bases and 4 bases respectively, with 10 bases between them. This CDR3 comprises 13 residues. From germline, CDR1 is SGHVS and CDR2 FNYEAQ. The CDR3 loop reads CASSLAPNQPQHF. The CDR3 nucleotides are TGTGCCAGCAGTTTGGCCCCTAATCAGCCCCAGCATTTT.

This clone was detected a few times. The chain is built from TRBV20-1 and TRBJ1-1, with D hard to call. The CDR3 runs to 11 residues. Germline CDR1 and CDR2: DFQATT and SNEGSKA (reference sequence). Trimming pared 1 base from V and 7 bases from J, leaving 7 bases between. CDR3: CSARAPLEAFF. CDR3 bases: TGCAGTGCTAGAGCTCCACTTGAAGCTTTCTTT.

The chain recombines TRBV30 with TRBJ2-6, with a weak D call TRBD2 (6 bases). Trimming pared 4 bases from V and 5 bases from J, leaving 12 bases between. CDR3 length: 14 amino acids. Germline assignment: CDR1 GTSNPN and CDR2 SVGIG (reference sequence). The CDR3 loop reads CAWTPSGWANVLTF. CDR3 DNA: TGTGCCTGGACCCCGAGCGGGTGGGCCAACGTCCTGACTTTC.

The chain uses TRBV4-3 and TRBJ2-3, with 10 bases identical to TRBD2. The germline V gene encodes CDR1 LGHNA and CDR2 YSLEER. This CDR3 has 19 amino acids. V was clipped by 1 base and J by 6 bases; unmatched bases: 16. In nucleotides, the CDR3 is TGCGCCAGCAGCCAAGGGAGTCCTAGCGGGGGTCCTTCCAGGGATACGCAGTATTTT. As protein: CASSQGSPSGGPSRDTQYF.

The rearrangement links TRBV28 to TRBJ2-5; possible D gene TRBD1, 5 bases. Between the trimmed V and J ends, which lost 6 bases and 0 bases, there was a span of 14 bases. This CDR3 has 15 residues. Germline V lookup: CDR1 MDHEN, CDR2 SYDVKM. In nucleotides, the CDR3 is TGTGCCAGCAGACCCTCGACAGCGTACCAAGAGACCCAGTACTTC. Amino acids: CASRPSTAYQETQYF.

The chain recombines TRBV10-3 with TRBJ2-1, with no clear D. The CDR3 runs to 16 residues. Germline V lookup: CDR1 ENHRY, CDR2 SYGVKD. V lost 3 bases and J lost 4, with 16 bases in between. This CDR3 reads CAISDGPNSFYNEQFF. Here the CDR3 DNA reads TGTGCCATCAGTGATGGTCCGAACTCTTTTTACAATGAGCAGTTCTTC.

The chain recombines TRBV10-1 with TRBJ1-1; tentatively, D is TRBD1 (5 bases). The CDR3 spans 17 residues. Germline V CDR1 and CDR2: WNHNN, SYGVQD (reference sequence). The V end was cut by 3 bases, the J end by 9 bases, with 26 bases between. The CDR3 region has the DNA TGCGCCAGCAGTGACGCCTCGGCAGGGCTGATCCCAAGCCAAGCTTTCTTT. This translates into CASSDASAGLIPSQAFF.

The chain couples TRBV27 to TRBJ2-7; TRBD1 might be the D (6 bases). Germline V gene lookup returns CDR1 MNHEY and CDR2 SMNVEV (reference sequence). Between the trimmed V and J ends, which lost 4 bases and 2 bases, there was a span of 15 bases. The length of the CDR3 is 15 residues. The CDR3 loop reads CASSYVQGSPYEQYF. The CDR3 coding sequence is TGTGCCAGCAGTTACGTTCAGGGGTCCCCCTACGAGCAGTACTTC.

This clone was counted a few times. V gene TRBV2 combines with J gene TRBJ2-3, with 10 bases aligning to TRBD2. The CDR3 has 15 amino acids. In germline, CDR1 is SNHLY, CDR2 FYNNEI. After removal of 6 bases from V and 4 bases from J, the junction contained 7 bases not matched to a gene. This CDR3 is CASSLGLARPDTQYF. Written as DNA, the CDR3 is TGTGCCAGCAGCCTGGGACTAGCGCGGCCAGATACGCAGTATTTT.